This TCR beta chain is from a study of metastatic and nonmetastatic thyroid tumors. This clone was counted ten times or more. TCRdb redid the clone calls on the PCR reads using MiXCR. The sample has approximately 25,000 clones, 16% seen once; the top ten hold around 6.1%. Before thyroid surgery, none of the patients had received any treatment. The CDR3 spans 20 residues. Sequencing input: blood. This chain links TRBV3-2 with TRBJ2-7; the D call of TRBD2 is as the table states it, not checked on the DNA. TRBV3-2 is a pseudogene locus. The receptor was isolated from a male donor with papillary thyroid cancer or a benign thyroid nodule (not recorded which). Some clones in this sample may be carry-over from other donors' samples. The CDR3 DNA follows: TGTGCCAGCAGCCCCACCCTACCCGGACTAGCGGGGGGGGGCTCCTACGAGCAGTACTTC. It translates to CASSPTLPGLAGGGSYEQYF.